Below are 32 T cell receptor beta chains sequenced from a single sample in a study of blood T cell repertoires in COVID-19. Using immunoSEQ multiplex PCR, the repertoire was profiled, and TCRdb retains in-frame clones only, with some absent. This table has tens of thousands of clones, approximately 84% appearing once. The sequenced sample consisted of peripheral blood. The receptors were sampled from a man between 65 and 85 years old with COVID-19, enrolled during active disease.

This clone has a count of ten or more. The rearrangement joins TRBV6-5 to TRBJ1-6, with D perhaps matching TRBD1 (6 bases). The germline V gene has CDR1 MNHEY and CDR2 SVGAGI. The germline V and J ends were trimmed by 4 bases and 7 bases, with 17 bases remaining between them. This CDR3 contains 16 residues. This CDR3 reads CASSWGKEGGNSPLHF. CDR3 sequence (DNA): TGTGCCAGCAGTTGGGGAAAGGAGGGGGGGAATTCACCCCTCCACTTT.

This clone was detected only once. The chain joins TRBV29-1 to TRBJ2-3; TRBD2 might be the D (6 bases). The ends were cut back, 4 bases at V and 4 bases at J, with 18 bases in the middle. This CDR3 region has 15 residues. Per germline, CDR1 SQVTM and CDR2 ANQGSEA. CDR3 sequence (DNA): TGCAGCGTTGTCGGGACTTCCGCATTTGCAGATACGCAGTATTTT. As protein: CSVVGTSAFADTQYF.

A word on this clone: Germline and junction disagree at one end, which may indicate a read error. The chain employs TRBV2 and TRBJ2-7, with 7 bases lining up with TRBD1. The CDR3 has 13 residues. Germline V gene lookup returns CDR1 SNHLY and CDR2 FYNNEI. CDR3 protein: CASNELGDSNQYF. The CDR3 region has the DNA TGTGCCAGCAATGAATTAGGGGACAGCAATCAGTACTTC.

V and J are TRBV5-4 and TRBJ2-1; a possible D gene is TRBD2 (5 bases). Germline-derived CDR1 and CDR2 are SGHNT and YYREEE (reference sequence). CDR3 length: 14 amino acids. With 5 bases removed from V and 5 bases from J, the gap between germline ends came to 14 bases. CDR3 DNA: TGTGCCAGCAGGTCGGGTAGCGTTCACAATGAGCAGTTCTTC. Translation gives CASRSGSVHNEQFF.

There are a few counts of this clone. J is TRBJ2-7 and V is TRBV6-4, with TRBD1 matching over 7 bases. The J segment lost 0 bases and the V segment lost 0 bases, leaving 17 bases of the junction unmatched. The germline gives CDR1 MRHNA, CDR2 SNTAGT. The CDR3 covers 20 residues. The CDR3 bases are TGTGCCAGCAGTGACTCGAAACTCCGCTCCCAGGGGGTCTACTCCTACGAGCAGTACTTC. It encodes CASSDSKLRSQGVYSYEQYF.

The chain employs TRBV20-1 and TRBJ2-7, with a possible D match to TRBD2 (6 bases). V was pared by 1 base and J by 5 bases, with 6 bases between. The CDR3 sequence is 11 residues long. Germline CDR1 is DFQATT and CDR2 is SNEGSKA (reference sequence). As DNA, the CDR3 is TGCAGTGCTAGAGCGGGGGACGAGCAGTACTTC. Protein product: CSARAGDEQYF.

The V and J genes are TRBV19 and TRBJ1-3, with 7 bases fitting TRBD1. Germline CDR1 LNHDA, CDR2 SQIVND (reference sequence). J gave up 0 bases and V 8 bases, and 13 bases lay outside the gene matches. The CDR3 has 17 amino acids. CDR3 amino acids: CASVRGTAMNSGNTIYF. CDR3 DNA sequence: TGTGCCAGTGTCCGCGGGACAGCTATGAACTCTGGAAACACCATATATTTT. Full variable domain (rest looked up from reference TRBV19 and TRBJ1-3): DGGITQSPKYLFRKEGQNVTLSCEQNLNHDAMYWYRQDPGQGLRLIYYSQIVNDFQKGDIAEGYSVSREKKESFPLTVTSAQKNPTAFYLCASVRGTAMNSGNTIYFGEGSWLTVV.

The table lists this clone with a count of one. A much larger clone differs by one base, so this may be a read error. The chain carries TRBV2 and TRBJ2-7; unclear D gene. Trimming shortened V by 3 bases and J by 4 bases, and 4 bases separated the two germline ends. The CDR3 is 11 residues long. The germline gives CDR1 SNHLY, CDR2 FYNNEI. This chain's CDR3 is CASSDRYEQYF. The DNA of the CDR3 is TGTGCCAGCAGTGATCGGTACGAGCAGTACTTC.

This chain joins TRBV5-4 and TRBJ1-1; a possible D gene is TRBD1 (6 bases). CDR1 is SGHNT, CDR2 YYREEE, per germline (reference sequence). The CDR3 totals 18 residues. The V gene lost 0 bases and the J gene lost 7 bases, with 25 bases spanning the gap. CDR3 sequence (DNA): TGTGCCAGCAGCTTGGGTGGAACAGGGCTAACTGGTATAGGTGAAGCTTTCTTT. Translating gives CASSLGGTGLTGIGEAFF.

DNA for the CDR3: TGTGCCAGCAGCCCTGTGAGGGGGTCTACCGGGGAGCTGTTTTTT. Amino acid sequence: CASSPVRGSTGELFF. The chain recombines TRBV3-1 (or the pseudogene TRBV3-2) with TRBJ2-2; D is perhaps TRBD1 (6 bases). This CDR3 has 15 residues. Germline lookup yields CDR1 LGHDT and CDR2 YNNKEL (reference sequence). The V end lost 4 bases, the J end lost 5 bases, and 14 bases lay between the germline ends.

This clone has just one count. The rearrangement links TRBV9 to TRBJ1-6; D gene uncertain. The CDR3 totals 16 residues. Germline-derived CDR1 and CDR2 are SGDLS and YYNGEE. V lost 0 bases and J 0 bases, leaving 7 bases between the germline ends. The chain's CDR3 is CASSVGGISYNSPLHF. The CDR3 DNA reads as TGTGCCAGCAGCGTAGGAGGGATCTCCTATAATTCACCCCTCCACTTT.

J is TRBJ2-6 and V is TRBV7-6; perhaps TRBD2 as D (6 bases). This CDR3 contains 18 residues. The V and J ends lost 0 bases and 4 bases respectively, with 16 bases between them. Germline V gene data show CDR1 as SGHVS and CDR2 as FNYEAQ. CDR3 bases: TGTGCCAGCAGCTTAGCGGTTGGCGGGGCTGCGGGGGCCAACGTCCTGACTTTC. Translating gives CASSLAVGGAAGANVLTF.

The V call is TRBV7-9, the J call TRBJ1-6, with D tentatively TRBD1 (5 bases). Trimming cost V 11 bases and J 7 bases, with 15 bases left between them. CDR1 is SEHNR, CDR2 FQNEAQ, per germline (reference sequence). This CDR3 spans 13 amino acids. DNA for the CDR3: TGTGCCGGCGGCGGGGCGTTGAATTCACCCCTCCACTTT. It encodes CAGGGALNSPLHF.

This rearrangement joins TRBV30 to TRBJ1-4, with D possibly being TRBD1 (6 bases). Germline CDR1 and CDR2: GTSNPN and SVGIG (reference sequence). The CDR3 is 15 amino acids. V was clipped by 1 base and J by 1 base, with 10 bases between them. The DNA of the CDR3 is TGTGCCTGGAGTGCAAAGACAGGAACTAATGAAAAACTGTTTTTT. This translates into CAWSAKTGTNEKLFF.

V usage is TRBV5-6 and J usage is TRBJ1-2; 9 bases agree with TRBD1. This CDR3 spans 15 amino acids. The V gene end was trimmed by 0 bases and the J gene end by 4 bases; junction bases not matched to a gene: 4. Germline V CDR1 and CDR2: SGHDT, YYEEEE. The CDR3 bases are TGTGCCAGCAGCTTGGGGAGGGACAGGGCCTATGGCTACACCTTC. Protein sequence: CASSLGRDRAYGYTF.

A single count supports this clone. The chain employs TRBV6-5 and TRBJ2-4; the match to TRBD1 covers 10 bases. The J segment lost 11 bases and the V segment lost 0 bases, leaving 1 base of the junction unmatched. CDR1 and CDR2 (germline): MNHEY, SVGAGI. The CDR3 consists of 13 residues. The CDR3 DNA sequence: TGTGCCAGCAGTTACTCCGGGACAGGGGTTCAGTACTTC. Its protein is CASSYSGTGVQYF.

This clone has at least ten counts. V is TRBV19 and J is TRBJ1-1, with D unclear. Germline V lookup: CDR1 LNHDA, CDR2 SQIVND (reference sequence). This CDR3 region has 13 residues. The germline V and J ends were trimmed by 0 bases and 7 bases, with 9 bases remaining between them. As DNA, the CDR3 is TGTGCCAGTAGTATAGATCCACAGATTGAAGCTTTCTTT. Its protein is CASSIDPQIEAFF.

The chain combines TRBV28 with TRBJ2-1, with D tentatively TRBD2 (7 bases). The CDR3 runs 17 residues. Trimming took off 6 bases at V and 5 bases at J, with 23 bases between the two ends. CDR1 and CDR2 (germline): MDHEN, SYDVKM. CDR3 in amino acids: CASSSPGGLVLNNEQFF. The CDR3 DNA sequence: TGTGCCAGCAGCTCCCCCGGGGGGCTCGTTCTGAACAATGAGCAGTTCTTC.

This clone was recorded once. V is TRBV7-8 and J is TRBJ1-2; D not resolved. The germline V and J ends were trimmed by 5 bases and 6 bases, with 19 bases remaining between them. This CDR3 has 15 amino acids. The germline V gene encodes CDR1 SGHVS and CDR2 FQNEAQ. Written as DNA, the CDR3 is TGTGCCAGCAGCCCACAACGCAGAGGGTTGGATGGCTACACCTTC. Translation: CASSPQRRGLDGYTF. The whole variable domain, remainder taken from reference TRBV7-8 and TRBJ1-2, is GAGVSQSPRYKVAKRGQDVALRCDPISGHVSLFWYQQALGQGPEFLTYFQNEAQLDKSGLPSDRFFAERPEGSVSTLKIQRTQQEDSAVYLCASSPQRRGLDGYTFGSGTRLTVV.

The chain uses TRBV10-1 and TRBJ1-5; D is unresolved. CDR1 WNHNN and CDR2 SYGVQD come from the germline V gene (reference sequence). CDR3 length: 12 amino acids. V lost 8 bases, J lost 4 bases, and 9 bases lay in between. The CDR3 bases are TGCGCCAGCCCGGGTTTAAATCAGCCCCAGCATTTT. Translating gives CASPGLNQPQHF.

This clone was seen a single time. Other DNA sequences in the sample encode the same CDR3. The chain couples TRBV2 to TRBJ2-7; TRBD1 matches 7 bases. Germline V CDR1 and CDR2: SNHLY, FYNNEI. The CDR3 totals 12 residues. V lost 4 bases and J lost 3; bases outside the gene matches: 0. The CDR3 coding sequence is TGTGCCAGCAGTGGACAGGGCTACGAGCAGTACTTC. It yields the protein CASSGQGYEQYF.

The rearrangement links TRBV10-3 to TRBJ1-6; D ambiguous. Germline CDR1 ENHRY, CDR2 SYGVKD. This CDR3 is 13 amino acids long. As DNA, the CDR3 is TGTGTGTCGGGTTCTTCCTATAATTCACCCCTCCACTTT. Its translation: CVSGSSYNSPLHF.

The gene calls are TRBV6-5 and TRBJ1-1; D might be TRBD1 (6 bases). Trimming shortened V by 5 bases and J by 4 bases, and 17 bases separated the two germline ends. The CDR3 length is 15 residues. The germline V gene has CDR1 MNHEY and CDR2 SVGAGI. The CDR3 sequence: CASSPSGGAITEAFF. Here the CDR3 DNA reads TGTGCCAGCAGTCCCTCGGGGGGGGCGATCACTGAAGCTTTCTTT.

For this clone: Just one base apart from a much larger clone, this may be a read error. This specimen includes other DNA sequences encoding the same CDR3. This chain connects TRBV4-3 to TRBJ1-6; D remains ambiguous. The germline CDR1 and CDR2 sequences are LGHNA and YSLEER. This CDR3 has 17 amino acids. CDR3 coding DNA: TGCGCCAGTAGCCAAGATCCTGCAGGCGATAATAATTCACCCCTCCACTTT. Its translation: CASSQDPAGDNNSPLHF.

The chain recombines TRBV5-1 with TRBJ2-1; possibly TRBD2 for D (5 bases). The CDR3 spans 14 residues. Trimming shortened V by 4 bases and J by 7 bases, and 15 bases separated the two germline ends. The germline V gene has CDR1 SGHRS and CDR2 YFSETQ. The CDR3 protein is CASSRGLAGNEQFF. In nucleotides, the CDR3 is TGCGCCAGCAGCCGCGGGCTAGCCGGTAATGAGCAGTTCTTC.

This clone has a single count. V gene TRBV11-3 combines with J gene TRBJ2-7; D perhaps matches TRBD1 (6 bases). The CDR3 contains 15 residues. V lost 5 bases and J lost 0, with 14 bases in between. The germline CDR1 and CDR2 sequences are SGHNT and YENEEA. The CDR3 DNA is TGTGCCAGCAGCCGTGACAGGCCGAGCTCCTACGAGCAGTACTTC. This codes for CASSRDRPSSYEQYF.

This sequence joins TRBV28 and TRBJ1-5, with TRBD1 matching over 10 bases. The junction had 4 bases not matched to a gene; V was cut back by 3 bases and J by 5 bases. The CDR3 is 15 amino acids. Germline CDR1 MDHEN, CDR2 SYDVKM. In DNA form, the CDR3 reads TGTGCCAGCAGTTTGGGGACAGGGGACGATCAGCCCCAGCATTTT. It yields the protein CASSLGTGDDQPQHF. Together with reference TRBV28 and TRBJ1-5, the CDR3 gives the full variable domain: DVKVTQSSRYLVKRTGEKVFLECVQDMDHENMFWYRQDPGLGLRLIYFSYDVKMKEKGDIPEGYSVSREKKERFSLILESASTNQTSMYLCASSLGTGDDQPQHFGDGTRLSIL.

V and J are TRBV5-1 and TRBJ2-1; the match to TRBD2 covers 9 bases. The germline V gene has CDR1 SGHRS and CDR2 YFSETQ. This CDR3 has 17 amino acids. Trimming at V came to 4 bases and at J to 3 bases, leaving 11 bases not matched to a gene. The CDR3 here is CASSGGLAGYVYNEQFF. CDR3 DNA: TGCGCCAGCAGCGGGGGGCTAGCGGGATATGTCTACAATGAGCAGTTCTTC.

V is TRBV7-9 and J is TRBJ2-5; D perhaps matches TRBD1 (6 bases). CDR1 and CDR2 (germline): SEHNR, FQNEAQ (reference sequence). There are 18 residues in the CDR3. Trimming took off 5 bases at V and 0 bases at J, with 22 bases between the two ends. In DNA, the CDR3 is TGTGCCAGCAGCCCTTGGGGGCGGGCAGTATACCACCAAGAGACCCAGTACTTC. Translated, it gives CASSPWGRAVYHQETQYF.

The V call is TRBV9, the J call TRBJ2-2, with D tentatively TRBD1 (5 bases). This CDR3 region has 13 residues. V was pared by 4 bases and J by 6 bases, with 10 bases between. Germline assignment: CDR1 SGDLS and CDR2 YYNGEE. CDR3 DNA sequence: TGTGCCAGCAGCCCTGGACACTCCGGGGAGCTGTTTTTT. Protein sequence: CASSPGHSGELFF. Complete variable domain (other parts from reference TRBV9 and TRBJ2-2): DSGVTQTPKHLITATGQRVTLRCSPRSGDLSVYWYQQSLDQGLQFLIQYYNGEERAKGNILERFSAQQFPDLHSELNLSSLELGDSALYFCASSPGHSGELFFGEGSRLTVL.

There are many counts of this clone. The chain joins TRBV11-2 to TRBJ2-7; TRBD2 matches at 8 bases. CDR1 and CDR2 from the germline V gene are SGHAT and FQNNGV. The CDR3 covers 15 residues. V dropped 0 bases and J dropped 2; count of bases not matched to a gene: 3. CDR3 loop: CASSLDAGGPYEQYF. In DNA form, the CDR3 reads TGTGCCAGCAGCTTAGATGCGGGGGGCCCCTACGAGCAGTACTTC.

The table lists this clone with a few counts. V and J are TRBV5-6 and TRBJ1-6, with TRBD1 matching over 7 bases. The CDR3 totals 16 residues. Germline V gives CDR1 SGHDT, CDR2 YYEEEE. Unmatched junction bases numbered 7, after V lost 2 bases and J lost 5 bases. In nucleotides, the CDR3 is TGTGCCAGCAGCTTCGGTACAGGGGTAAATAATTCACCCCTCCACTTT. Translated: CASSFGTGVNNSPLHF.